Reported below is one T cell receptor (beta chain). The CDR3 is made up of 15 amino acids. The germline V gene has CDR1 SGHDT and CDR2 YYEEEE. The V and J ends lost 3 bases and 5 bases respectively, with 17 bases between them. This entry comes from a study of T cell responses to AZD1222 COVID-19 vaccine. Produced via immunoSEQ multiplex PCR; TCRdb's table is partial and in-frame only. There are around 71,000 clones in the sample; roughly 80% occur only once, and 11% to 15% lies in the top ten. This chain connects TRBV5-6 to TRBJ1-1; unclear D gene. This receptor was taken from an adult who received the AZD1222 COVID-19 vaccine. Source: peripheral blood, taken 28 days after the second AZD1222 dose. The CDR3 coding sequence is TGTGCCAGCAGCTACCTGGGAGCCTTGGTTACTGAAGCTTTCTTT. Its protein is CASSYLGALVTEAFF.